The 2 T cell receptor beta chains below come from one sample, sequenced in a study of a mutant IDH1 vaccine in newly diagnosed glioma. Profiling relied on immunoSEQ multiplex PCR, and the TCRdb table lists in-frame clones only, not all of them. The data contain about 82,000 clones, 75% to 85% of them singletons. Time point given: week 23, last vaccination. Vaccinated patients received 300 ug of mutant IDH1 20-mer peptide per dose, with topical imiquimod. These TCRs' antigens remain unknown. The material was PBMCs, obtained from a glioma patient whose treatment included an IDH1 peptide vaccine. These receptor sequences come from a man younger than 40 with glioma. Some clones in this sample may be carry-over from other donors' samples.

The sample holds one count of this clone. The chain recombines TRBV6-4 with TRBJ2-3; D uncertain. V dropped 4 bases and J dropped 0 bases, with 11 bases sitting between them. The CDR3 is made up of 15 amino acids. CDR1 MRHNA and CDR2 SNTAGT come from the germline V gene. The CDR3 sequence is CASSATAGSTDTQYF. CDR3 DNA: TGTGCCAGCAGTGCGACGGCAGGAAGCACAGATACGCAGTATTTT.

This clone occurred once. This chain connects TRBV5-6 to TRBJ2-7; D is tentatively TRBD1 or TRBD2 (5 bases each). Trimming removed 0 bases from V and 1 base from J, with 11 bases in between. The CDR3 totals 15 residues. The V gene's germline CDR1 is SGHDT and CDR2 YYEEEE. The CDR3 nucleotides read TGTGCCAGCAGCTTGGCCGGGACGGGATCCTACGAGCAGTACTTC. Translating gives CASSLAGTGSYEQYF.